Shown below are 13 T cell receptor beta chains from a single sample sequenced in a study of tissue T cells after allogeneic stem cell transplantation. TCRdb's copy holds only in-frame clones and misses some; the assay was immunoSEQ multiplex PCR. The sample includes tens of thousands of clones, about 70% seen only once; the top ten take 0.41%. Source material: blood. The receptor set was obtained from a female BALB/c mouse in good health. The MHC haplotype of the strain is H2-d.

On this clone itself: The gene names here belong to mouse. The read ends 1 residue before the CDR3 terminus; that terminus is restored from the germline J gene. The chain carries TRBV1 and TRBJ1-4; TRBD1 aligns across 7 bases. This CDR3 spans 14 amino acids. CDR1 is NSQYPW, CDR2 LRSPGD, per germline (reference sequence). V shed 2 bases, J shed 7 bases, and the junction held 4 bases outside the gene matches. The part of the CDR3 DNA that was read is TGCACCTGCAGTGCAACAGGGGAAGGCGAAAGATTATTT. Residues: CTCSATGEGERLF. The CDR3 in full is CTCSATGEGERLFF.

The table lists this clone with a few counts. Mouse germline and gene names are used. Read sequence stops 1 residue before the CDR3 end, and the germline J gene provides the missing end. The rearrangement joins TRBV13-2 to TRBJ2-7, with no clear D. CDR1 and CDR2 (germline): NNHNN, SYGAGS (reference sequence). Trimming stripped 0 bases from V and 5 bases from J, with 12 bases between. The length of the CDR3 is 14 residues. CDR3 bases read: TGTGCCAGCGGTGATGCCTCGGGGATGGATGAACAGTAC. It translates to CASGDASGMDEQY. The CDR3 in full is CASGDASGMDEQYF.

Regarding this clone: Each gene name is a mouse one. Read data end 1 residue before the CDR3 end; the end is taken from the germline J gene. The rearrangement joins TRBV2 to TRBJ1-2; perhaps TRBD1 as D (6 bases). V lost 0 bases, J lost 0 bases, and 11 bases lay in between. The germline V gene encodes CDR1 LGHNA and CDR2 YSYQKL. The CDR3 length is 16 residues. The DNA read from the CDR3 is TGTGCCAGCAGCCAAGATCTCCGGACAGCAAACTCCGACTACACC. It yields the protein CASSQDLRTANSDYT. In full, the CDR3 is CASSQDLRTANSDYTF.

Details on this clone: All gene names here are mouse names. The CDR3 goes on 1 residue after the read ends, and that part is filled in from the germline J gene. The V call is TRBV29, the J call TRBJ1-1, with 9 bases lining up with TRBD1. The germline gives CDR1 MSHET, CDR2 SYDVDS. The CDR3 totals 15 residues. V lost 4 bases, J lost 1 base, and 4 bases stayed unmatched. The sequenced CDR3 bases are TGTGCTAGCAGTTCGGGACAGGGAAAAAACACAGAAGTCTTC. It translates to CASSSGQGKNTEVF. The whole CDR3 protein reads CASSSGQGKNTEVFF.

On this clone itself: Gene and germline names: mouse. The chain's CDR3 is CASGVQDWGNTGQLYF. The part of the CDR3 DNA that was read is TGTGCCAGCGGTGTTCAGGACTGGGGGAACACCGGGCAGCTCTAC. The chain employs TRBV13-2 and TRBJ2-2; 10 nucleotides agree with TRBD2. The sequenced fragment ends 1 residue before the CDR3 boundary, so the rest is inferred from the germline J gene. Germline trimming cut 3 bases from V and 2 bases from J; bases unmatched to any gene: 4. The germline V gene has CDR1 NNHNN and CDR2 SYGAGS (reference sequence). This CDR3 spans 16 amino acids.

A note on this clone: Mouse names are used for the genes. With the read ending 1 residue before the CDR3 end, the germline J gene is used to fill in that end. The chain carries TRBV13-1 and TRBJ2-2, with TRBD2 identical over 8 bases. Germline CDR1 is NSHNY and CDR2 is SYGAGN. The CDR3 length is 16 residues. With 0 bases clipped from V and 0 bases from J, the junction kept 1 base outside the gene matches. CDR3 sequence reads: CASSDAWGANTGQLYF. The covered CDR3 bases are TGTGCCAGCAGTGATGCCTGGGGGGCAAACACCGGGCAGCTCTAC.

This clone was counted a few times. Mouse germline and gene names are used. The CDR3 is cut off 1 residue early in the read; its end comes from the germline J gene. The chain recombines TRBV13-1 with TRBJ1-4; the D is unclear. Trimming left V 1 base short and J 4 bases short, with 8 bases between. Germline-derived CDR1 and CDR2 are NSHNY and SYGAGN. The CDR3 extends over 14 amino acids. The sequenced CDR3 bases are TGTGCCAGCAGTGATAAGGCAGACAACGAAAGATTATTT. Translated: CASSDKADNERLF. The entire CDR3 sequence reads CASSDKADNERLFF.

Notes on this clone: Gene names and germline refer to mouse. The read gets to within 1 residue of the CDR3 end, and the germline J gene fills in the rest. The gene calls are TRBV13-1 and TRBJ1-6; a possible D gene is TRBD1 (6 bases). TRBJ1-6 is placed among ORFs of uncertain function. The CDR3 contains 15 residues. V lost 2 bases to trimming and J lost 0 bases, with 6 bases between them. The germline V gene has CDR1 NSHNY and CDR2 SYGAGN. The sequenced part of the CDR3 DNA is TGTGCCAGCAGTGACAGGGGTTCCTATAATTCGCCCCTCTAC. Its translation: CASSDRGSYNSPLY. The entire CDR3 protein is CASSDRGSYNSPLYF.

Concerning this clone: The genes and germline here are from mouse. The CDR3 is cut off 1 residue early in the read; its end comes from the germline J gene. This chain joins TRBV13-2 and TRBJ2-7, with 7 bases aligning to TRBD2. The CDR3 runs 15 residues. CDR1 is NNHNN, CDR2 SYGAGS, per germline (reference sequence). Trimming at V came to 1 base and at J to 4 bases, leaving 8 bases not matched to a gene. CDR3 DNA, as far as it was read: TGTGCCAGCGGTGATACCCCCTTACTGGGGTATGAACAGTAC. It is translated as CASGDTPLLGYEQY. The CDR3, in full, reads CASGDTPLLGYEQYF.

On this clone itself: Germline and genes here are mouse. Read data end 1 residue before the CDR3 end; the end is taken from the germline J gene. The chain uses TRBV31 and TRBJ2-3; 10 bases line up with TRBD2. The CDR3 covers 16 residues. Germline CDR1 is GKSSPN and CDR2 is SITVG. J lost 0 bases, V lost 0 bases, and 3 bases had no gene match. The part of the CDR3 DNA that was read is TGTGCCTGGAGTCTAGGACTGGGGGCTAGTGCAGAAACGCTGTAT. Protein: CAWSLGLGASAETLY. The complete CDR3 protein is CAWSLGLGASAETLYF.

The count of this clone is one. Gene names are the mouse ones. The read ends 1 residue before the CDR3 terminus; that terminus is restored from the germline J gene. The rearrangement links TRBV19 to TRBJ2-5; D is ambiguous. The germline V gene has CDR1 FNHDT and CDR2 SITEND (reference sequence). This CDR3 has 11 amino acids. Trimming cost V 4 bases and J 6 bases, with 6 bases left between them. CDR3 loop: CASSLTDTQYF. The part of the CDR3 DNA that was read is TGTGCCAGCAGTCTCACTGACACCCAGTAC. Based on the CDR3 plus reference TRBV19 and TRBJ2-5, the full variable domain is GGIITQTPKFLIGQEGQKLTLKCQQNFNHDTMYWYRQDSGKGLRLIYYSITENDLQKGDLSEGYDASREKKSSFSLTVTSAQKNEMAVFLCASSLTDTQYFGPGTRLLVL.

Of note for this clone: All gene names here are mouse names. The observed sequence ends 1 residue before the CDR3 terminus, with the missing tail filled in from the germline J gene. This chain links TRBV14 with TRBJ2-5, with TRBD2 matching over 10 bases. The J segment lost 2 bases and the V segment lost 2 bases, leaving 5 bases of the junction unmatched. The CDR3 spans 16 residues. In germline, CDR1 is SGHDT, CDR2 FRDEAV. CDR3: CASSLLGGPVQDTQYF. The covered CDR3 bases are TGTGCCAGCAGTTTGCTGGGGGGGCCGGTCCAAGACACCCAGTAC.

Regarding this clone: The gene names given are mouse names. From the germline J gene comes the end of the CDR3, since the read stops 1 residue before it. The chain uses TRBV13-1 and TRBJ2-5; 12 nucleotides line up with TRBD2. This CDR3 has 15 amino acids. Trimming at V came to 2 bases and at J to 6 bases, leaving 4 bases not matched to a gene. From germline, CDR1 is NSHNY and CDR2 SYGAGN. CDR3 DNA, as far as it was read: TGTGCCAGCAGTGAGGGGACTGGGGGGAGGGACACCCAGTAC. It specifies CASSEGTGGRDTQY. The entire CDR3 sequence reads CASSEGTGGRDTQYF.